The subject of this entry is one T cell receptor beta chain. This CDR3 spans 19 amino acids. After removal of 3 bases from V and 1 base from J, the junction contained 15 bases not matched to a gene. Looked up from germline, CDR1 is LGHNA and CDR2 is YNFKEQ. The method was immunoSEQ multiplex PCR; TCRdb's version includes in-frame clones alone and lacks a portion of them. The data hold tens of thousands of clones, with roughly 80% observed a single time. These data come from a study of radiotherapy plus CTLA-4 blockade in lung cancer. The specimen was peripheral blood, collected from a patient treated with radiotherapy plus ipilimumab. The chain joins TRBV4-2 to TRBJ1-3; TRBD1 agrees at 7 bases. The TCR was taken from a human donor with non-small cell lung cancer that progressed on radiotherapy plus ipilimumab. This chain's CDR3 is CASSQVSLTRGYSGNTIYF. The CDR3 region has the DNA TGTGCCAGCAGCCAGGTGTCTTTAACCAGGGGGTATTCTGGAAACACCATATATTTT.